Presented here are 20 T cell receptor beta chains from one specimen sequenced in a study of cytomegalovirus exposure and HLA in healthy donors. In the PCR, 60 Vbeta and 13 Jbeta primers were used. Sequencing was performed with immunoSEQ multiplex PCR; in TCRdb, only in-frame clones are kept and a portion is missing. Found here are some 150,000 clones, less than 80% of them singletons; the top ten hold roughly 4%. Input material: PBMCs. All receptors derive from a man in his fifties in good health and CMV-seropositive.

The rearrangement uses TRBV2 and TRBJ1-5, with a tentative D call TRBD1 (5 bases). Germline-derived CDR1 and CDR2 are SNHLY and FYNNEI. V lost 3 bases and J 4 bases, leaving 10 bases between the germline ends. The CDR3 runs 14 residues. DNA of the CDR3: TGTGCCAGCAGTGAGGCAGGGATGAATCAGCCCCAGCATTTT. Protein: CASSEAGMNQPQHF.

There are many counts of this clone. Here the CDR3 reads CASSQGHRGDTEAFF. The DNA of the CDR3 is TGCGCCAGCAGCCAAGGACACAGGGGCGACACTGAAGCTTTCTTT. This rearrangement joins TRBV4-1 to TRBJ1-1; the match to TRBD1 covers 7 bases. Germline CDR1 reads MGHRA; CDR2 reads YSYEKL. The CDR3 is 15 residues long. The junction had 5 bases not matched to a gene; V was cut back by 1 base and J by 3 bases.

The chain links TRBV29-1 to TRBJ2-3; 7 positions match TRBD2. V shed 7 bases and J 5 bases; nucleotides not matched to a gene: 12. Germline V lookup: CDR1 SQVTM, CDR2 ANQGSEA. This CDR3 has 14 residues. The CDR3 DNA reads TGCAGCGCCTCCGGGGCGGGCGGGGGAGATACGCAGTATTTT. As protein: CSASGAGGGDTQYF.

The CDR3 DNA reads as TGTGCCAGCAGCTTGGGTAGCGGGGGTGCTACCTACGAGCAGTACTTC. Amino acid sequence: CASSLGSGGATYEQYF. This chain joins TRBV5-4 and TRBJ2-7, with 9 bases fitting TRBD2. Germline V CDR1 and CDR2: SGHNT, YYREEE (reference sequence). The length of the CDR3 is 16 residues. Trimming removed 0 bases from V and 2 bases from J; junction bases left unmatched: 6.

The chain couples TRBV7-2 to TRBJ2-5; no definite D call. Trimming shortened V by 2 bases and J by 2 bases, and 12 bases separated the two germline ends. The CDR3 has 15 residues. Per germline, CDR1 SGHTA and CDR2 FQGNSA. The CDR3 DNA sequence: TGTGCCAGCAGCTTAATTCCAGGCTTTCAAGAGACCCAGTACTTC. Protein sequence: CASSLIPGFQETQYF.

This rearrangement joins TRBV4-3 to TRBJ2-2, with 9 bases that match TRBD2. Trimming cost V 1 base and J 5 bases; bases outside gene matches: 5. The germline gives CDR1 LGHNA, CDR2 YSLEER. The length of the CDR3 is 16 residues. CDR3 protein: CASSQAVSGSTGELFF. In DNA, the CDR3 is TGCGCCAGCAGCCAAGCGGTTAGCGGGAGTACCGGGGAGCTGTTTTTT.

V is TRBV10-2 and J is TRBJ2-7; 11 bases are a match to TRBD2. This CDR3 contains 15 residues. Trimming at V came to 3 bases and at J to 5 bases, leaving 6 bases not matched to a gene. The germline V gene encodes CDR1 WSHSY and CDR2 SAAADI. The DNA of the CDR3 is TGCGCCAGCAGTGATGGGCTAGCGGGAGGTCACGAGCAGTACTTC. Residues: CASSDGLAGGHEQYF.

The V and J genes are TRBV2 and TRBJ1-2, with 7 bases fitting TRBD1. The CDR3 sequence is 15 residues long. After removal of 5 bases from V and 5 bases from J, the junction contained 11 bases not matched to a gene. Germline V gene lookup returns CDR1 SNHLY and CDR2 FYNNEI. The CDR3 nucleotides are TGTGCCAGCAGTTCCAGGACAGGCGCGCGGTATGGCTACACCTTC. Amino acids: CASSSRTGARYGYTF.

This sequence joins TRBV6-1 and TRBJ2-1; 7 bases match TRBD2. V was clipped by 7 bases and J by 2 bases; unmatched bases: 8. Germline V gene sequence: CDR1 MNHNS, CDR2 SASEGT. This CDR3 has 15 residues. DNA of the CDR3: TGTGCCAGCATCCAGAGCGGGACTCCCTACAATGAGCAGTTCTTC. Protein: CASIQSGTPYNEQFF.

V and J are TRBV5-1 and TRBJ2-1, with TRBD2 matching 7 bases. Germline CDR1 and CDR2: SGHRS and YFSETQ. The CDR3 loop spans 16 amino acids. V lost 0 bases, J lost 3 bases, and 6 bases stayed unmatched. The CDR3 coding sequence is TGCGCCAGCAGCTTGGGGCGGGAGTCCCTCTACAATGAGCAGTTCTTC. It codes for CASSLGRESLYNEQFF.

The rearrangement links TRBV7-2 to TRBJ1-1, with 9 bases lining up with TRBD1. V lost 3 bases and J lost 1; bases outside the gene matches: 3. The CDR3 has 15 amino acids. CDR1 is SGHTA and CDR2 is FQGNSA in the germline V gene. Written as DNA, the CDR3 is TGTGCCAGCAGCTTGGGACAGGGATGGAACACTGAAGCTTTCTTT. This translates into CASSLGQGWNTEAFF.

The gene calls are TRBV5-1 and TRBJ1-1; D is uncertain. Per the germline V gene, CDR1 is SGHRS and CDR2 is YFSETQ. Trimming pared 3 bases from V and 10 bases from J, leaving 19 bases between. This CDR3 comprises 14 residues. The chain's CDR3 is CASSSDSLDLVAFF. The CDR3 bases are TGCGCCAGCAGCTCGGACTCCCTGGATTTGGTAGCTTTCTTT.

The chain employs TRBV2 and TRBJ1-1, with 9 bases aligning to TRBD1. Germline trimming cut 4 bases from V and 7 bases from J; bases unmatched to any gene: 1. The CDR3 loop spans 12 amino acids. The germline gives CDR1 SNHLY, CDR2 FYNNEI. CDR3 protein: CASSGQGDEAFF. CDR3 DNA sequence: TGTGCCAGCAGTGGACAGGGGGATGAAGCTTTCTTT.

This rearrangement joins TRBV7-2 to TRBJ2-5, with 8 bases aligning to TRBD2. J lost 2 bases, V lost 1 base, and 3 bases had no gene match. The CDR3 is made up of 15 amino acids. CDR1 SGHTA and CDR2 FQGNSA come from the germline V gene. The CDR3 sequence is CASSLGTSSQETQYF. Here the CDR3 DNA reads TGTGCCAGCAGCTTAGGGACTAGCAGTCAAGAGACCCAGTACTTC.

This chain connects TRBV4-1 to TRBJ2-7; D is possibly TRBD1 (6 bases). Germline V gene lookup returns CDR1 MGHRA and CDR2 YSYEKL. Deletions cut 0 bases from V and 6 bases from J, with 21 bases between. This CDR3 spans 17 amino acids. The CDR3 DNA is TGCGCCAGCAGCCAAGATTTGGGGGCAGGGCAGTACCTCGAGCAGTACTTC. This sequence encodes CASSQDLGAGQYLEQYF.

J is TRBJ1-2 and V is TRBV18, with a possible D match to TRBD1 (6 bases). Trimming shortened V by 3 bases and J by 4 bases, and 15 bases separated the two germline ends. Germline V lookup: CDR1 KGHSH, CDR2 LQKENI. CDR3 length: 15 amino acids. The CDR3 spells CASSPRQVPAYGYTF. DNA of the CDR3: TGTGCCAGCTCACCCAGACAGGTCCCGGCCTATGGCTACACCTTC. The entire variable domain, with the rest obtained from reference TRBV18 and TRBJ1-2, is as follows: NAGVMQNPRHLVRRRGQEARLRCSPMKGHSHVYWYRQLPEEGLKFMVYLQKENIIDESGMPKERFSAEFPKEGPSILRIQQVVRGDSAAYFCASSPRQVPAYGYTFGSGTRLTVV.

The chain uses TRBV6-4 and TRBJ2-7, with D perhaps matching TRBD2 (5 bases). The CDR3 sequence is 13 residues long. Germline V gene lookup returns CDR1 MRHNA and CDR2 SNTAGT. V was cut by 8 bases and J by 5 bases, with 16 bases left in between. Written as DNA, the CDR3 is TGTGCCAGCCTGGTCCCGGGATCGGACGAGCAGTACTTC. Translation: CASLVPGSDEQYF.

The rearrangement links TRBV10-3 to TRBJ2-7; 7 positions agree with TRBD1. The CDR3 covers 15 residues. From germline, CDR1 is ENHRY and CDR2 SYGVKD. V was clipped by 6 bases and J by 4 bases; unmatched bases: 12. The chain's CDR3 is CAISPSGGSGYEQYF. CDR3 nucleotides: TGTGCCATCAGCCCCTCAGGGGGATCGGGATACGAGCAGTACTTC.

CDR3 sequence reads: CASSFSGDWDEQFF. The CDR3 nucleotides read TGTGCCAGCAGCTTTTCGGGGGATTGGGATGAGCAGTTCTTC. The chain joins TRBV7-9 to TRBJ2-1, with TRBD2 as a possible D gene (6 bases). CDR3 size: 14 residues. Germline CDR1 and CDR2: SEHNR and FQNEAQ (reference sequence). V was pared by 3 bases and J by 8 bases, with 14 bases between.

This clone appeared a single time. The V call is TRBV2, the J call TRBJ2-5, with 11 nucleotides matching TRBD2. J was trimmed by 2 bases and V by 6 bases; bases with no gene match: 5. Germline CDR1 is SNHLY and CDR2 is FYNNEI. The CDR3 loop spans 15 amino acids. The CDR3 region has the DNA TGTGCCAGCAGCATACCTAGCGGGAGGCAAGAGACCCAGTACTTC. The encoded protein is CASSIPSGRQETQYF.